This TCR beta chain was found in a study of vaccination and CD4 T cells after COVID-19. About the study: Overlapping SARS-CoV-2, HCoV-NL63, HCoV-OC43 and HCoV-229E spike peptides were used to stimulate cells.

The germline V gene encodes CDR1 LNHDA and CDR2 SQIVND (reference sequence). The trim removed 1 base at V and 4 bases at J, leaving 8 bases unmatched. The CDR3 covers 18 residues. Stated time point: late sampling 161 to 241 days after vaccination in three convalescent patients. Noted treatment: approximately nine-day PBMC culture with coronavirus spike peptide pools or control peptides (ViraFEST assay). Concerning this clonotype itself: Its antigen is unknown.

Cultured CD4+ T cells had their DNA profiled by the Oncomine TCR Beta short-read assay. MiXCR, run by TCRdb on the PCR reads, gives a single entry per CDR3 protein. The sample holds roughly 26,000 distinct CDR3 sequences, roughly a third seen once. The clonotype comes from a human donor who had recovered from COVID-19. The chain couples TRBV19 to TRBJ2-1, with 12 nucleotides matching TRBD2. The specimen was CD4+ T cells from blood, cultured in vitro, collected about 7 months after SARS-CoV-2 vaccination. In nucleotides, the CDR3 is TGTGCCAGTAGTATAGTTAATCCTGGGACTAGCGGGTACAATGAGCAGTTCTTC. It yields the protein CASSIVNPGTSGYNEQFF.